The sequence of this T cell receptor (beta chain) was determined in a study of cytomegalovirus exposure and HLA in healthy donors. Whole-study results and caveats: Later genetic work tied a missense DCLRE1C variant to beta-chain V and J trimming.

Germline assignment: CDR1 MNHNY and CDR2 SVGAGI (reference sequence). The CDR3 runs to 15 residues. The germline V and J ends were trimmed by 2 bases and 2 bases, with 11 bases remaining between them. About this clone: The antigen is not known.

Both 60 Vbeta primers and 13 Jbeta primers went into the PCR. Sequenced by immunoSEQ multiplex PCR; TCRdb stores in-frame clones only, minus some. Altogether about 130,000 clones are present, around 85% being singletons, with the ten largest covering approximately 1.7%. The sample taken for sequencing was PBMCs. This TCR was sampled from a boy under 18 in good health and CMV-seronegative. V and J are TRBV6-6 and TRBJ2-3; maybe TRBD1 (6 bases). Written as DNA, the CDR3 is TGTGCCAGCAGTTACGGGGACACCTACACAGATACGCAGTATTTT. It translates to CASSYGDTYTDTQYF.